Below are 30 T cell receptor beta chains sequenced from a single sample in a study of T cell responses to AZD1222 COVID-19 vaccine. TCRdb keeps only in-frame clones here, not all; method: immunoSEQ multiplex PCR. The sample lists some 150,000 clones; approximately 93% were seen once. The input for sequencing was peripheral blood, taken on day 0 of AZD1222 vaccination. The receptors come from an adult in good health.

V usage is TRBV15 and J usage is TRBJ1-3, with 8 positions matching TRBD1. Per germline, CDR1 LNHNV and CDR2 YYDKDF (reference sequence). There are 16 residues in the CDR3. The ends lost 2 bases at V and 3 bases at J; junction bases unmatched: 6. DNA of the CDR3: TGTGCCACCAGCAGATATAGACAGGGGAGTGGAAACACCATATATTTT. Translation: CATSRYRQGSGNTIYF.

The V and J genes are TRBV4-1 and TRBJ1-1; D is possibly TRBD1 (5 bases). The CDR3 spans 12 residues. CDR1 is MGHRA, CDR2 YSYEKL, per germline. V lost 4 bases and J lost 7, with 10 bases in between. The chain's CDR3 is CASSPDGGEAFF. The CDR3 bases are TGCGCCAGCAGCCCCGATGGGGGTGAAGCTTTCTTT.

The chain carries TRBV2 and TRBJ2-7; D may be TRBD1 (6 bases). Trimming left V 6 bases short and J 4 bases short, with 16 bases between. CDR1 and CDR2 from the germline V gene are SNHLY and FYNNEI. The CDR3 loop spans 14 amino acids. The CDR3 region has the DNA TGTGCCAGCAGGGGGGACACCACGGTTTACGAGCAGTACTTC. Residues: CASRGDTTVYEQYF.

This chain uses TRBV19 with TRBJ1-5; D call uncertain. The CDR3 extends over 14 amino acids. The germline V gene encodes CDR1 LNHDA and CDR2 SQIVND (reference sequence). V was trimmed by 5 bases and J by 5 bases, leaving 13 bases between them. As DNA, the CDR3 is TGTGCCAGTAGTTCCATGGGAAGGGATCAGCCCCAGCATTTT. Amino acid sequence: CASSSMGRDQPQHF.

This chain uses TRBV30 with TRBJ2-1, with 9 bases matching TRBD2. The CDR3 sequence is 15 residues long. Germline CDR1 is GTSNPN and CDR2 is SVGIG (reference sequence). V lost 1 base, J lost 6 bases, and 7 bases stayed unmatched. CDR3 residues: CAWSGPSGNSNEQFF. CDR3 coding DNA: TGTGCCTGGAGTGGCCCTAGCGGGAACAGCAATGAGCAGTTCTTC.

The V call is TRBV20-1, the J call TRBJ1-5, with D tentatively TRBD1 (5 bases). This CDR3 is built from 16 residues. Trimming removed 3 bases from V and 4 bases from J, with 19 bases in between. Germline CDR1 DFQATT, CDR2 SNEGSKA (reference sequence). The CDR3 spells CSASPSPGRINQPQHF. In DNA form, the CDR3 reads TGCAGTGCTAGTCCCTCCCCGGGACGGATAAATCAGCCCCAGCATTTT.

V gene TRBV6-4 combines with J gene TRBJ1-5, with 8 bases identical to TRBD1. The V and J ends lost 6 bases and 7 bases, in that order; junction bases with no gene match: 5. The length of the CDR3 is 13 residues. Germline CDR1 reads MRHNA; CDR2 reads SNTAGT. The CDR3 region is CASSEDREQPQHF. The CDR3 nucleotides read TGTGCCAGCAGCGAGGACAGGGAACAGCCCCAGCATTTT.

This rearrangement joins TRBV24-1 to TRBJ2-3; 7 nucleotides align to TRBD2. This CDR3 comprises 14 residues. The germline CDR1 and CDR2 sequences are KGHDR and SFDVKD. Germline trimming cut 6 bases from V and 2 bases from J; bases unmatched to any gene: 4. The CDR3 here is CATSRSGDTDTQYF. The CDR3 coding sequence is TGTGCCACCAGTAGAAGCGGGGACACAGATACGCAGTATTTT.

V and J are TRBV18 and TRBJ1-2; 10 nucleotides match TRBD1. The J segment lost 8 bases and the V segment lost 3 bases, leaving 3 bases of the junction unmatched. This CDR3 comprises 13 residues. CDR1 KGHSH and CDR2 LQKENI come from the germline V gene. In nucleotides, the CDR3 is TGTGCCAGCTCACCGGGACAGGGGAAGGGCTACACCTTC. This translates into CASSPGQGKGYTF.

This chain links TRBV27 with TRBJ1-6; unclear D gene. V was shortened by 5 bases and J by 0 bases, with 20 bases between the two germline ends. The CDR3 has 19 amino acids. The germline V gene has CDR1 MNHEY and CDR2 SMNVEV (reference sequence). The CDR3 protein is CASSPIAPRRSSYNSPLHF. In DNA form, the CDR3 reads TGTGCCAGCAGTCCTATCGCCCCGCGGAGGAGCTCCTATAATTCACCCCTCCACTTT.

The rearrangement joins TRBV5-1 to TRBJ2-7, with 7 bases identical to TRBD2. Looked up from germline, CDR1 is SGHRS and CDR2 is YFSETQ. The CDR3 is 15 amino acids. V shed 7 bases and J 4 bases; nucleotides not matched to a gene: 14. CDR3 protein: CASGGDPAGVYEQYF. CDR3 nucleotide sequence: TGCGCCAGCGGGGGGGACCCAGCGGGCGTTTACGAGCAGTACTTC.

The CDR3 nucleotides read TGTGCCAGCAGTCCAGGGACGCTTTACGAGCAGTACTTC. Encoded protein: CASSPGTLYEQYF. This chain joins TRBV2 and TRBJ2-7, with D tentatively TRBD1 or TRBD2 (5 bases each). The germline V and J ends were trimmed by 5 bases and 4 bases, with 12 bases remaining between them. Germline CDR1 is SNHLY and CDR2 is FYNNEI. The CDR3 is 13 amino acids.

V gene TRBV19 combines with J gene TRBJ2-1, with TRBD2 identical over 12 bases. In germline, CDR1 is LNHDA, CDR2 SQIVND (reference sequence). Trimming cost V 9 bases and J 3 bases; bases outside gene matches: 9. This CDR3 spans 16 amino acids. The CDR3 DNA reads TGTGCCAGCGGACTAGCGGGATATAGTGGCTACAATGAGCAGTTCTTC. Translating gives CASGLAGYSGYNEQFF.

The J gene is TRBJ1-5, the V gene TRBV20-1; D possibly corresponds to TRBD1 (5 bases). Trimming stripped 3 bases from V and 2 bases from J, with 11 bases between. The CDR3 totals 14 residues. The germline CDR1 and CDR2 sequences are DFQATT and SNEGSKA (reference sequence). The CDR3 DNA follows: TGCAGTGCTAGTCCGGGGCAGGGCAATCAGCCCCAGCATTTT. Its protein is CSASPGQGNQPQHF.

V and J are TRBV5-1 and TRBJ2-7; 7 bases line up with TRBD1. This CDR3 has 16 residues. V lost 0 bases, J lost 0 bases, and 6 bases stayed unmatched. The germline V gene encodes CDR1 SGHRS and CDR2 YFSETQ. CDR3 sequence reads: CASSLAGQANSYEQYF. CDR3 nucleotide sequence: TGCGCCAGCAGCTTGGCCGGACAGGCGAACTCCTACGAGCAGTACTTC.

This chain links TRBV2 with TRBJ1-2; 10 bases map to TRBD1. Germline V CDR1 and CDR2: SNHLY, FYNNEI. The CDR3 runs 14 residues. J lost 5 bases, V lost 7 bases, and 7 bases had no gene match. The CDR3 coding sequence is TGTGCCAGCATCAAGGGACAGGGGCATTATGGCTACACCTTC. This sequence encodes CASIKGQGHYGYTF.

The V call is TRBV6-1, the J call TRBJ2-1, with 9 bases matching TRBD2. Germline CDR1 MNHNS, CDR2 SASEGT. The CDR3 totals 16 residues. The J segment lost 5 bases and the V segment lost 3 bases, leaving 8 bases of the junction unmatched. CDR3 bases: TGTGCCAGCAGTGAGATTAGCGGGAGTCTCCACAATGAGCAGTTCTTC. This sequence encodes CASSEISGSLHNEQFF.

CDR3: CSAGVGELFF. CDR3 DNA sequence: TGCAGTGCTGGAGTCGGGGAGCTGTTTTTT. The chain uses TRBV20-1 and TRBJ2-2; D unclear. The CDR3 contains 10 residues. V was shortened by 5 bases and J by 7 bases, with 5 bases between the two germline ends. Germline V lookup: CDR1 DFQATT, CDR2 SNEGSKA (reference sequence).

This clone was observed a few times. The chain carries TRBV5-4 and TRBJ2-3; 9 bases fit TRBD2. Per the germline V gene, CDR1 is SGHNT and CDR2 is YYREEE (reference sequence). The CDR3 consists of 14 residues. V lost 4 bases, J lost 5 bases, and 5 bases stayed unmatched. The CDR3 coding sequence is TGTGCCAGCAGCCAAGCGGGAGGTAGAGATACGCAGTATTTT. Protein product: CASSQAGGRDTQYF.

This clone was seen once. The CDR3 DNA sequence: TGTGCCAGCACCACAGACACTATCCACTACGAGCAGTACTTC. The encoded protein is CASTTDTIHYEQYF. The rearrangement links TRBV7-9 to TRBJ2-7, with unresolved D. The V gene's germline CDR1 is SEHNR and CDR2 FQNEAQ (reference sequence). The CDR3 is 14 residues long. V was pared by 7 bases and J by 3 bases, with 16 bases between.

The CDR3 region is CASSYNYGYTF. CDR3 DNA: TGTGCCAGCAGTTACAACTATGGCTACACCTTC. This chain connects TRBV6-2 or TRBV6-3 to TRBJ1-2, with D uncertain. CDR1 is MNHEY and CDR2 is SVGEGT in the germline V gene. The CDR3 sequence is 11 residues long. V was shortened by 2 bases and J by 2 bases, with 0 bases between the two germline ends.

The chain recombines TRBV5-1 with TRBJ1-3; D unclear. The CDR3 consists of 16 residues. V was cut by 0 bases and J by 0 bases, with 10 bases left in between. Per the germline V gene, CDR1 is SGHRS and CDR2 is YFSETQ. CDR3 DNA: TGCGCCAGCAGCTTGGACGGGGTATACTCTGGAAACACCATATATTTT. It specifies CASSLDGVYSGNTIYF.

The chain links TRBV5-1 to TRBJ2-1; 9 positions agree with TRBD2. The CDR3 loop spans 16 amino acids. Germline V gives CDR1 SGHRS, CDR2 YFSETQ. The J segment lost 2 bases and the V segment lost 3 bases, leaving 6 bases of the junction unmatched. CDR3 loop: CASSSTSGRTYNEQFF. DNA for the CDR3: TGCGCCAGCAGCTCAACTAGCGGGCGCACCTACAATGAGCAGTTCTTC.

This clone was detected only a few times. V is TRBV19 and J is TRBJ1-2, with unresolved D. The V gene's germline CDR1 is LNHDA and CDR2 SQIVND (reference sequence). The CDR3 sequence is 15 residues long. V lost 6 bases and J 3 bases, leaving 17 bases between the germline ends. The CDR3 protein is CASSRKTGPHYGYTF. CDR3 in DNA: TGTGCCAGTAGCCGTAAAACCGGGCCTCACTATGGCTACACCTTC. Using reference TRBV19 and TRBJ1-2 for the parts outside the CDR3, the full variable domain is DGGITQSPKYLFRKEGQNVTLSCEQNLNHDAMYWYRQDPGQGLRLIYYSQIVNDFQKGDIAEGYSVSREKKESFPLTVTSAQKNPTAFYLCASSRKTGPHYGYTFGSGTRLTVV.

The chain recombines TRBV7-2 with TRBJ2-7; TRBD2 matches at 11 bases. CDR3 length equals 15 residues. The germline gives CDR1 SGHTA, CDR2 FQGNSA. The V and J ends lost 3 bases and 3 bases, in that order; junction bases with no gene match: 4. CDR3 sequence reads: CASSFLLAGVYEQYF. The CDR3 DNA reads TGTGCCAGCAGCTTCTTACTAGCGGGGGTCTACGAGCAGTACTTC.

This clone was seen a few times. The CDR3 DNA is TGTGCCAGCACCTTTCAGGGCCACGATAATTCACCCCTCCACTTT. It encodes CASTFQGHDNSPLHF. The J gene is TRBJ1-6, the V gene TRBV28; D possibly corresponds to TRBD1 (5 bases). Deletions cut 7 bases from V and 5 bases from J, with 15 bases between. The CDR3 consists of 15 residues. Germline V lookup: CDR1 MDHEN, CDR2 SYDVKM.

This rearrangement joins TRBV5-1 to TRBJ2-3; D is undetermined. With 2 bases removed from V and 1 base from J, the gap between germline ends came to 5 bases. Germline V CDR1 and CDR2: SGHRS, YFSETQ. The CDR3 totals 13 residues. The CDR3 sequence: CASSFKGTDTQYF. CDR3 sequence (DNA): TGCGCCAGCAGCTTCAAAGGCACAGATACGCAGTATTTT.

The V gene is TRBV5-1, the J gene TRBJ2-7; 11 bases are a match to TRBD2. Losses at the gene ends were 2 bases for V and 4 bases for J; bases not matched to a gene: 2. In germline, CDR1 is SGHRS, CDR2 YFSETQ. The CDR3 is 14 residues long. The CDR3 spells CASSFTSGGYEQYF. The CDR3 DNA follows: TGCGCCAGCAGCTTTACTAGCGGGGGATACGAGCAGTACTTC.

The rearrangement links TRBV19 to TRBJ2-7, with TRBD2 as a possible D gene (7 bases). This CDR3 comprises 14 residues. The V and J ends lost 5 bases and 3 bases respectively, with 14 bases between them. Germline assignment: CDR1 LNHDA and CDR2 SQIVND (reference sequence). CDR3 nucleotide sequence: TGTGCCAGTAGTCCCTACGGGGGGCTCTACGAGCAGTACTTC. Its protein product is CASSPYGGLYEQYF.

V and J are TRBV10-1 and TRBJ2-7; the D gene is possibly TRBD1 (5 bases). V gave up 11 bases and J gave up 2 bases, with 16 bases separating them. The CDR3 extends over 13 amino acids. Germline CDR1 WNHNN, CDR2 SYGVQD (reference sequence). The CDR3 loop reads CAGPVDRTYEQYF. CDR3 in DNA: TGCGCCGGACCGGTTGACAGAACCTACGAGCAGTACTTC.